Given below is one T cell receptor beta chain in context. What it recognizes is unknown. This CDR3 comprises 17 residues. The germline V gene encodes CDR1 LGHNA and CDR2 YNFKEQ. The germline V and J ends were trimmed by 0 bases and 4 bases, with 19 bases remaining between them. This specimen comes from a study of yellow fever vaccine responses in identical twins. Study conclusions and caveats: Twins' vaccine T cell responses reportedly seemed partly convergent and partly personalized.

TCRdb independently ran MiXCR on the RT-PCR reads; one entry per CDR3 protein. The data contain about 9,000 distinct CDR3 sequences, over 80% of them seen just once; the ten biggest clones take up under 2.5%. The sequence came from a woman aged 18-29 years who received the yellow fever vaccine. The specimen comprised T cells from blood (PBMCs), unsorted or a sorted subset (not recorded which), sampled before or after yellow fever vaccination (not recorded which). This chain joins TRBV4-2 and TRBJ2-7; a weak D match, TRBD1 (6 bases). In nucleotides, the CDR3 is TGTGCCAGCAGCCAAGATATCCTAGTCAGGGGACGATACGAGCAGTACTTC. Amino acids: CASSQDILVRGRYEQYF.